These 3 T cell receptor beta chains originate from one sample sequenced in a study of CD8 T cells in ankylosing spondylitis. Via MiXCR, TCRdb re-called the 5' RACE reads, giving one row per CDR3 protein. The sample consists of 150,000 to 200,000 distinct CDR3 sequences, 18% of them appearing once. Sample: blood, either unsorted or a sorted T cell fraction (not recorded which). The receptors shown here come from a male donor aged 5-29 years with ankylosing spondylitis or in good health (not recorded which).

There are a few counts of this clonotype. The chain joins TRBV19 to TRBJ2-2; 7 nucleotides match TRBD1. Germline CDR1 reads LNHDA; CDR2 reads SQIVND (reference sequence). Trimming cost V 5 bases and J 7 bases; bases outside gene matches: 13. The CDR3 is made up of 16 amino acids. CDR3 protein: CASSERDRVRGGELFF. CDR3 DNA: TGTGCCAGTAGTGAACGCGACAGGGTTCGAGGCGGGGAGCTGTTTTTT.

Many counts were recorded for this clonotype. This chain uses TRBV5-1 with TRBJ2-5; D may be TRBD2 (5 bases). CDR3 length equals 15 residues. CDR1 is SGHRS, CDR2 YFSETQ, per germline. The V end was cut by 3 bases, the J end by 3 bases, with 15 bases between. DNA of the CDR3: TGCGCCAGCAGCTCACGGGGAGCGATGAAAGAGACCCAGTACTTC. Amino acid sequence: CASSSRGAMKETQYF.

This chain joins TRBV7-2 and TRBJ2-3; 11 bases are shared with TRBD2. The CDR3 consists of 18 residues. Germline CDR1 and CDR2: SGHTA and FQGNSA. Losses at the gene ends were 4 bases for V and 6 bases for J; bases not matched to a gene: 15. CDR3 loop: CASSYKRLAGPMGDTQYF. For the CDR3, the DNA is TGTGCCAGCAGCTATAAGCGACTAGCGGGGCCAATGGGGGATACGCAGTATTTT.